Each of the 21 T cell receptor beta chains below was sequenced from the same sample in a study of cytomegalovirus exposure and HLA in healthy donors. Generated by immunoSEQ multiplex PCR, the TCRdb table keeps only in-frame clones and is missing some. The table shows roughly 63,000 clones, with roughly nine tenths occurring only once. Sequenced: PBMCs. The receptor set was obtained from a woman aged 18-35 years in good health and CMV-seronegative.

This sequence joins TRBV18 and TRBJ2-5; the match to TRBD1 covers 11 bases. Losses at the gene ends were 3 bases for V and 4 bases for J; bases not matched to a gene: 4. The CDR3 sequence is 15 residues long. The germline gives CDR1 KGHSH, CDR2 LQKENI. CDR3 in amino acids: CASSPGQGAGETQYF. The CDR3 DNA is TGTGCCAGCTCACCTGGACAGGGGGCGGGAGAGACCCAGTACTTC. Full variable domain (remainder filled in from reference TRBV18 and TRBJ2-5): NAGVMQNPRHLVRRRGQEARLRCSPMKGHSHVYWYRQLPEEGLKFMVYLQKENIIDESGMPKERFSAEFPKEGPSILRIQQVVRGDSAAYFCASSPGQGAGETQYFGPGTRLLVL.

Note on this clone: Other DNA sequences in the same sample also yield this CDR3. CDR3 region: CASSSGTGGYNEQFF. The CDR3 DNA sequence: TGTGCCAGCAGCTCCGGGACAGGGGGCTATAATGAGCAGTTCTTC. The V call is TRBV5-4, the J call TRBJ2-1; 12 bases match TRBD1. The CDR3 length is 15 residues. Trimming took 3 bases from V and 7 from J; bases not matched to a gene: 5. Germline assignment: CDR1 SGHNT and CDR2 YYREEE (reference sequence).

The rearrangement links TRBV29-1 to TRBJ2-1; 8 nucleotides align to TRBD1. CDR3 length equals 17 residues. Germline trimming cut 4 bases from V and 0 bases from J; bases unmatched to any gene: 11. Looked up from germline, CDR1 is SQVTM and CDR2 is ANQGSEA. In DNA, the CDR3 is TGCAGCGTTGGGACAGGGAAGGGTCTTGGCTCCTACAATGAGCAGTTCTTC. Translation: CSVGTGKGLGSYNEQFF.

The chain carries TRBV19 and TRBJ1-5; no firm D call. CDR3 size: 13 residues. The germline V gene has CDR1 LNHDA and CDR2 SQIVND (reference sequence). Trimming removed 3 bases from V and 2 bases from J, with 5 bases in between. Written as DNA, the CDR3 is TGTGCCAGTAGTATCGTCGGCAATCAGCCCCAGCATTTT. Its protein product is CASSIVGNQPQHF. Variable domain in full (rest from reference TRBV19 and TRBJ1-5): DGGITQSPKYLFRKEGQNVTLSCEQNLNHDAMYWYRQDPGQGLRLIYYSQIVNDFQKGDIAEGYSVSREKKESFPLTVTSAQKNPTAFYLCASSIVGNQPQHFGDGTRLSIL.

The chain carries TRBV28 and TRBJ1-1; D possibly corresponds to TRBD1 (5 bases). Germline CDR1 is MDHEN and CDR2 is SYDVKM. The V gene lost 2 bases and the J gene lost 1 base, with 11 bases spanning the gap. CDR3 length: 15 residues. CDR3 DNA sequence: TGTGCCAGCAGTTTAGCAGGGTCGGGGAACACTGAAGCTTTCTTT. Its translation is CASSLAGSGNTEAFF.

The V and J genes are TRBV4-1 and TRBJ2-3; 9 bases are shared with TRBD2. V lost 2 bases, J lost 7 bases, and 7 bases stayed unmatched. There are 15 residues in the CDR3. Germline CDR1 is MGHRA and CDR2 is YSYEKL. The CDR3: CASSQLVSGRNTQYF. The CDR3 nucleotides read TGCGCCAGCAGCCAATTAGTTAGCGGGAGAAATACGCAGTATTTT.

This chain links TRBV7-2 with TRBJ1-5, with 9 bases that match TRBD1. The V gene end was trimmed by 5 bases and the J gene end by 6 bases; junction bases not matched to a gene: 8. Looked up from germline, CDR1 is SGHTA and CDR2 is FQGNSA. This CDR3 has 15 residues. This chain's CDR3 is CASSQRLGQGQPQHF. The CDR3 nucleotides are TGTGCCAGCAGCCAGAGGTTGGGACAGGGTCAGCCCCAGCATTTT.

J is TRBJ2-1 and V is TRBV5-4; D ambiguous. The CDR3 extends over 12 amino acids. Trimming shortened V by 4 bases and J by 8 bases, and 10 bases separated the two germline ends. The germline V gene encodes CDR1 SGHNT and CDR2 YYREEE (reference sequence). The CDR3 coding sequence is TGTGCCAGCAGCGCGCTGTTGGATGAGCAGTTCTTC. This codes for CASSALLDEQFF.

V and J are TRBV18 and TRBJ2-2; the D is unclear. Trimming left V 3 bases short and J 10 bases short, with 9 bases between. The CDR3 has 12 residues. Germline CDR1 reads KGHSH; CDR2 reads LQKENI. This chain's CDR3 is CASSPGGVELFF. The CDR3 nucleotides read TGTGCCAGCTCACCCGGTGGAGTGGAGCTGTTTTTT.

The V call is TRBV5-1, the J call TRBJ2-1; 11 nucleotides align to TRBD2. This CDR3 spans 17 amino acids. From germline, CDR1 is SGHRS and CDR2 YFSETQ. V lost 4 bases to trimming and J lost 5 bases; unmatched junction nucleotides: 11. CDR3 protein: CASSPAGLAGQHNEQFF. CDR3 sequence (DNA): TGCGCCAGCAGCCCCGCCGGACTAGCGGGCCAGCACAATGAGCAGTTCTTC.

This chain links TRBV30 with TRBJ1-3; TRBD1 aligns across 7 bases. CDR3 length: 14 amino acids. Germline lookup yields CDR1 GTSNPN and CDR2 SVGIG (reference sequence). V was pared by 7 bases and J by 0 bases, with 6 bases of the junction left unmatched. This CDR3 reads CASGTALSGNTIYF. The CDR3 DNA sequence: TGTGCCTCTGGGACAGCTCTCTCTGGAAACACCATATATTTT.

The rearrangement uses TRBV28 and TRBJ2-7; TRBD1 agrees at 8 bases. From germline, CDR1 is MDHEN and CDR2 SYDVKM. The length of the CDR3 is 15 residues. CDR3 sequence: CPGGSEWRKGDEQYF. The DNA for the CDR3 is TGTCCAGGGGGCTCGGAATGGCGAAAGGGCGACGAGCAGTACTTC.

In its sample, this clone was seen once. The rearrangement joins TRBV5-1 to TRBJ1-1, with D possibly being TRBD1 (6 bases). V was clipped by 4 bases and J by 1 base, with 17 bases between them. The CDR3 runs 16 residues. Germline assignment: CDR1 SGHRS and CDR2 YFSETQ. CDR3 nucleotides: TGCGCCAGCAGCCTCGAACCCGGGACAACGAACACTGAAGCTTTCTTT. Translating it yields CASSLEPGTTNTEAFF.

The chain couples TRBV28 to TRBJ2-7, with a possible D match to TRBD1 (5 bases). From germline, CDR1 is MDHEN and CDR2 SYDVKM. This CDR3 comprises 17 residues. V lost 5 bases to trimming and J lost 0 bases, with 20 bases between them. The CDR3 bases are TGTGCCAGCAGTCCCTTAGCTTACAGGAAACCCTCCTACGAGCAGTACTTC. It codes for CASSPLAYRKPSYEQYF.

The chain recombines TRBV18 with TRBJ2-2; D might be TRBD2 (5 bases). Germline V CDR1 and CDR2: KGHSH, LQKENI. V was clipped by 2 bases and J by 3 bases, with 16 bases between them. The CDR3 has 17 residues. The CDR3 loop is CASSPSFPSGDTGELFF. The DNA for the CDR3 is TGTGCCAGCTCACCATCCTTCCCCAGCGGTGACACCGGGGAGCTGTTTTTT.

The chain is built from TRBV10-3 and TRBJ2-2; TRBD1 matches 9 bases. Germline lookup yields CDR1 ENHRY and CDR2 SYGVKD. The length of the CDR3 is 16 residues. The J segment lost 7 bases and the V segment lost 6 bases, leaving 12 bases of the junction unmatched. CDR3 sequence: CAISPTGTGYGGELFF. In DNA form, the CDR3 reads TGTGCCATCAGCCCAACCGGGACAGGGTACGGCGGGGAGCTGTTTTTT.

The gene calls are TRBV28 and TRBJ2-7; the match to TRBD2 covers 10 bases. Germline trimming cut 11 bases from V and 4 bases from J; bases unmatched to any gene: 8. From germline, CDR1 is MDHEN and CDR2 SYDVKM. This CDR3 region has 13 residues. The CDR3 coding sequence is TGTGCCGGCGGAGCTAGCGGGGGATACGAGCAGTACTTC. Its translation: CAGGASGGYEQYF.

The chain has TRBV30 and TRBJ1-3; D is possibly TRBD1 (6 bases). The CDR3 spans 16 residues. V lost 1 base, J lost 4 bases, and 17 bases lay in between. Germline values: CDR1 GTSNPN, CDR2 SVGIG (reference sequence). In nucleotides, the CDR3 is TGTGCCTGGAGTGATCCGACAGGACACCGAGGAAACACCATATATTTT. Translating gives CAWSDPTGHRGNTIYF.

The chain combines TRBV6-4 with TRBJ2-3, with 9 bases identical to TRBD2. The CDR3 is 15 residues long. In germline, CDR1 is MRHNA, CDR2 SNTAGT. J lost 2 bases, V lost 6 bases, and 6 bases had no gene match. The CDR3 DNA sequence: TGTGCCAGCAGCCCGAGGACTAGCGACACAGATACGCAGTATTTT. It codes for CASSPRTSDTDTQYF.

This clone was observed a handful of times. The chain uses TRBV4-2 and TRBJ1-1; TRBD1 matches at 12 bases. Germline loops: CDR1 LGHNA, CDR2 YNFKEQ. CDR3 length equals 18 residues. Trimming cost V 1 base and J 6 bases; bases outside gene matches: 12. The chain's CDR3 is CASSQAGTGGFGGAEAFF. Here the CDR3 DNA reads TGTGCCAGCAGCCAAGCGGGGACAGGGGGCTTCGGTGGCGCTGAAGCTTTCTTT.

The chain recombines TRBV10-1 with TRBJ2-7; 7 bases fit TRBD2. The junction had 6 bases not matched to a gene; V was cut back by 7 bases and J by 3 bases. The CDR3 has 13 amino acids. Germline CDR1 WNHNN, CDR2 SYGVQD (reference sequence). The CDR3 loop is CASTSGTFYEQYF. CDR3 bases: TGCGCCAGCACTAGCGGTACTTTCTACGAGCAGTACTTC.